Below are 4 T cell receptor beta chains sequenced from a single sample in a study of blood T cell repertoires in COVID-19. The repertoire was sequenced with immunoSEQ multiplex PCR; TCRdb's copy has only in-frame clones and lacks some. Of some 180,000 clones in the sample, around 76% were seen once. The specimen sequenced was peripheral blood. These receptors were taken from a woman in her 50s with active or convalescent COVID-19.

Here the CDR3 DNA reads TGTGCCAGCAGCCAAGAGGGGACTAGCAGATACTCCTACAATGAGCAGTTCTTC. It encodes CASSQEGTSRYSYNEQFF. The chain combines TRBV4-2 with TRBJ2-1; 9 bases map to TRBD2. Germline values: CDR1 LGHNA, CDR2 YNFKEQ. The ends lost 0 bases at V and 0 bases at J; junction bases unmatched: 6. The CDR3 runs to 18 residues.

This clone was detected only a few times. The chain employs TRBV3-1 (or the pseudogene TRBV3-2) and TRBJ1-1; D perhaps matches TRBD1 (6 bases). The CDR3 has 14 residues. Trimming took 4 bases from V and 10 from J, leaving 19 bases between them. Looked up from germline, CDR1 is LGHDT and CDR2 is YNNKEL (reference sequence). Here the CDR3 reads CASSLRQDRSAAFF. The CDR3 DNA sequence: TGTGCCAGCAGCCTTCGACAGGACCGCTCTGCAGCTTTCTTT.

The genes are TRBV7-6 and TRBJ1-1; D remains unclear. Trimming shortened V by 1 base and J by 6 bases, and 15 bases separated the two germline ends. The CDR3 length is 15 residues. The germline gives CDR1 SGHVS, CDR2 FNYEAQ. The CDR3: CASSLGRPDNSEAFF. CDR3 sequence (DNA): TGTGCCAGCAGCTTAGGGAGGCCCGATAACTCTGAAGCTTTCTTT.

This CDR3 is CATKGANNEKLFF. The CDR3 DNA reads TGTGCCACGAAGGGGGCGAATAATGAAAAACTGTTTTTT. V is TRBV28 and J is TRBJ1-4; 7 bases line up with TRBD1. In germline, CDR1 is MDHEN, CDR2 SYDVKM. This CDR3 has 13 amino acids. The V and J ends lost 10 bases and 4 bases, in that order; junction bases with no gene match: 6.